The next 2 T cell receptor beta chains were all read from a single sample in a study of human T cells and chemical hapten exposure (dated by TCRdb to the early 2020s). What this sample's time point label stands for: pre-sensitization, week 0. The treatment or condition label corresponds to: therapeutic diphenylcyclopropenone sensitization with weekly scalp DPC. Library construction relied on RACE. Data came from a NextSeq 500. Starting from the raw public reads, TCRdb applied fastp trimming at Q25, assembled clones with MiXCR and retained in-frame beta chains. Every entry covers one CDR3 protein and lists the most common genes and DNA from its rows. The sample table lists around 380,000 distinct CDR3 sequences, about 5.4% of them with a count of one. The ten largest clones take up around 8% of the sample. Sample: whole blood, taken in connection with sensitization to the hapten diphenylcyclopropenone (DPC). The receptors derive from a woman between 18 and 30 years old with alopecia areata. Some clones in this sample may be carry-over from other donors' samples.

Many counts were recorded for this clonotype. J is TRBJ2-3 and V is TRBV7-3; D remains unclear. This CDR3 contains 14 residues. The V end lost 1 base, the J end lost 5 bases, and 10 bases lay between the germline ends. Germline values: CDR1 SGHTA, CDR2 FQGTGA. CDR3: CASSLMGRGDTQYF. CDR3 nucleotides: TGTGCCAGCAGCTTAATGGGCCGCGGAGATACGCAGTATTTT.

This clonotype occurred many times. V is TRBV4-3 and J is TRBJ2-3; TRBD1 is a possible D gene (5 bases). This CDR3 has 15 amino acids. V shed 2 bases and J shed 4 bases, with 13 bases lying between them. Per germline, CDR1 LGHNA and CDR2 YSLEER. The CDR3 coding sequence is TGCGCCAGCAGCCAAAAAGGGGAAGCATCAGATACGCAGTATTTT. This translates into CASSQKGEASDTQYF.